One and the same sample provided the 14 T cell receptor beta chains below, sequenced in a study of T cells in Graves' hyperthyroidism and ophthalmopathy. Researchers took RNA transcripts and amplified the TCR beta CDR3 regions from them. First-round RT-PCR targeting the TCR CDR3 was performed with the HTBI primer set. TCRdb itself ran the multiplex PCR reads through MiXCR, one entry per CDR3 protein. The top ten hold around a sixth of the sample, which has about 560,000 distinct CDR3 sequences, approximately 15% seen once. Sequenced material: blood. These receptors originate from a woman aged 18-29 years with Graves' hyperthyroidism.

On this clonotype itself: At one boundary the junction diverges from the germline segment, which might be a read error. The CDR3: CSAGITGSTKAFF. In DNA form, the CDR3 reads TGCAGTGCCGGTATAACAGGGAGCACTAAAGCTTTCTTT. This sequence joins TRBV20-1 and TRBJ1-1, with D perhaps matching TRBD1 (6 bases). The germline V gene has CDR1 DFQATT and CDR2 SNEGSKA (reference sequence). CDR3 length equals 13 residues.

This clonotype was seen at least ten times. This chain links TRBV12-3 or TRBV12-4 with TRBJ2-7; 8 nucleotides line up with TRBD2. This CDR3 spans 15 amino acids. V dropped 5 bases and J dropped 9; count of bases not matched to a gene: 15. CDR3 nucleotide sequence: TGTGCCAGCAGTCCGCAACCGGGACTAGTTCAATGGCAGTACTTC. As protein: CASSPQPGLVQWQYF.

The V call is TRBV30, the J call TRBJ2-7, with D possibly matching TRBD1 (6 bases). This CDR3 comprises 13 residues. V was shortened by 0 bases and J by 5 bases, with 11 bases between the two germline ends. CDR1 is GTSNPN and CDR2 is SVGIG in the germline V gene (reference sequence). Written as DNA, the CDR3 is TGTGCCTGGAGTGTAAGGGGGTACGACGAGCAGTACTTC. Residues: CAWSVRGYDEQYF.

This chain uses TRBV6-2 or TRBV6-3 with TRBJ2-4, with D maybe TRBD2 (5 bases). The end of the DNA fits TRBJ2-1 better, so the J call may be wrong. From germline, CDR1 is MNHEY and CDR2 SVGEGT. The CDR3 consists of 11 residues. The CDR3 bases are TGTGCCAGCAGTTTTGGGAGATATCAGTTCTTC. Its translation is CASSFGRYQFF.

The table lists this clonotype with many counts. The chain couples TRBV18 to TRBJ2-7, with 9 bases matching TRBD1. Germline lookup yields CDR1 KGHSH and CDR2 LQKENI. The CDR3 is made up of 14 amino acids. Trimming removed 8 bases from V and 3 bases from J; junction bases left unmatched: 8. CDR3 sequence: CASTAGTGNYEQYF. In nucleotides, the CDR3 is TGTGCCAGCACGGCCGGGACAGGGAACTACGAGCAGTACTTC.

There are many counts of this clonotype. The V gene is TRBV20-1, the J gene TRBJ2-1, with TRBD2 matching over 10 bases. Trimming removed 5 bases from V and 4 bases from J; junction bases left unmatched: 11. Per the germline V gene, CDR1 is DFQATT and CDR2 is SNEGSKA (reference sequence). CDR3 length equals 16 residues. The CDR3 bases are TGCAGTGCTCTCGACTGGACTAGCGGACTTTACAATGAGCAGTTCTTC. Protein sequence: CSALDWTSGLYNEQFF.

For this clonotype: Just one base apart from a much larger clone, this may be a read error. The rearrangement links TRBV28 to TRBJ2-3; D perhaps matches TRBD2 (6 bases). The CDR3 sequence is 15 residues long. CDR1 and CDR2 (germline): MDHEN, SYDVKM. In DNA form, the CDR3 reads TGTGCCAGCCTCCACAGGATGGGAGGCACAGATGCGCAGTATTTT. This gives the protein CASLHRMGGTDAQYF.

This clonotype has ten or more counts. The V gene is TRBV28, the J gene TRBJ2-7; a possible D gene is TRBD2 (5 bases). V was clipped by 6 bases and J by 0 bases, with 15 bases between them. The CDR3 extends over 15 amino acids. Germline V CDR1 and CDR2: MDHEN, SYDVKM. The CDR3 sequence: CASREIAYPSYEQYF. DNA for the CDR3: TGTGCCAGCAGAGAAATAGCGTACCCCTCCTACGAGCAGTACTTC.

This chain joins TRBV19 and TRBJ1-6; possible D gene TRBD1, 6 bases. This CDR3 has 17 amino acids. Germline V CDR1 and CDR2: LNHDA, SQIVND (reference sequence). V gave up 3 bases and J gave up 6 bases, with 18 bases separating them. CDR3 loop: CASSMPDRVGANSPLHF. The CDR3 DNA reads as TGTGCCAGTAGTATGCCCGACCGGGTGGGGGCTAATTCACCCCTCCACTTT.

The V and J genes are TRBV5-4 and TRBJ1-6; the match to TRBD1 covers 8 bases. The CDR3 has 15 amino acids. Germline CDR1 SGHNT, CDR2 YYREEE (reference sequence). Losses at the gene ends were 4 bases for V and 10 bases for J; bases not matched to a gene: 10. The CDR3 is CASSRNRGVRSPLHF. CDR3 DNA: TGTGCCAGCAGCCGCAACAGGGGGGTAAGGTCACCCCTCCACTTT.

This clonotype appeared many times. The V call is TRBV20-1, the J call TRBJ2-3; 7 bases agree with TRBD2. Germline V lookup: CDR1 DFQATT, CDR2 SNEGSKA (reference sequence). The junction had 4 bases not matched to a gene; V was cut back by 2 bases and J by 2 bases. CDR3 length equals 14 residues. CDR3 in amino acids: CSARRAGNTDTQYF. CDR3 DNA sequence: TGCAGTGCTAGACGAGCGGGAAACACAGATACGCAGTATTTT.

This clonotype has more than one count but fewer than ten. V gene TRBV4-1 combines with J gene TRBJ2-2; D is perhaps TRBD1 (6 bases). The V gene lost 5 bases and the J gene lost 2 bases, with 9 bases spanning the gap. CDR1 MGHRA and CDR2 YSYEKL come from the germline V gene. The CDR3 runs to 14 residues. In nucleotides, the CDR3 is TGCGCCAGCAGCACACAGGGTAACACCGGGGAGCTGTTTTTT. Encoded protein: CASSTQGNTGELFF.

This clonotype appeared a few times. The chain combines TRBV10-2 with TRBJ1-2; D is perhaps TRBD1 (5 bases). CDR3 length: 14 amino acids. The germline V gene encodes CDR1 WSHSY and CDR2 SAAADI. The V and J ends lost 4 bases and 4 bases respectively, with 13 bases between them. CDR3 nucleotide sequence: TGCGCCAGCAGTGTAGCGGGGCGTCCCTATGGCTACACCTTC. Translation gives CASSVAGRPYGYTF.

CDR3 sequence (DNA): TGCAGTGCTAGACGGCCGGGACAGGGGACCGGGGAGCTGTTTTTT. Amino acid sequence: CSARRPGQGTGELFF. This chain connects TRBV20-1 to TRBJ2-2, with TRBD1 identical over 10 bases. In germline, CDR1 is DFQATT, CDR2 SNEGSKA (reference sequence). V was clipped by 2 bases and J by 5 bases; unmatched bases: 5. The CDR3 runs to 15 residues.